A selection of T cell receptor beta chains follows, all from one sample in a study of shared clonotypes between healthy human individuals. Produced via immunoSEQ multiplex PCR; TCRdb's table is partial and in-frame only. The sample holds roughly 770,000 clones, just over 95% seen once. Sample: naive CD8+ T cells sorted from blood. The receptors originated from a man aged 25-45 years in good health. The CDR3 runs from the conserved cysteine through the conserved F or W. Each record gives: D gene, V gene, J gene, clone size, CDR3 DNA, CDR3 protein. D genes are given only for firm matches. Expanded clones get a size class; other rows say once, few or many, or leave the size out.

-	TRBV27	TRBJ2-7	-	TGTGCCAGCAGTTTACGAGGGAATGAGCAGTACTTC	CASSLRGNEQYF
TRBD2	TRBV10-2	TRBJ2-1	-	TGCGCCACAAGACCGGGACTAGCGGAGAATGAGCAGTTCTTC	CATRPGLAENEQFF
-	TRBV7-9	TRBJ2-1	-	TGTGCCAGCAGCTCTGGACAGTCTAACTACAATGAGCAGTTCTTC	CASSSGQSNYNEQFF
-	TRBV15	TRBJ2-5	-	TGTGCCACCAGCAGCCAGAGGGGAGAGACCCAGTACTTC	CATSSQRGETQYF
-	TRBV2	TRBJ2-1	-	TGTGCCAGCAGTGAAGGGGGCCGACGGTACAATGAGCAGTTCTTC	CASSEGGRRYNEQFF
TRBD2	TRBV7-9	TRBJ2-3	-	TGTGCCAGCAGCACGACTAGCGGGAGCCCAGATACGCAGTATTTT	CASSTTSGSPDTQYF
TRBD2	TRBV12-5	TRBJ2-1	-	TGTGCTAGTGGTTCATATAACTCCGGACTAGCGGGCTACAATGAGCAGTTCTTC	CASGSYNSGLAGYNEQFF
-	TRBV7-7	TRBJ2-7	-	TGTGCCAGCAGCCCACAACCAGGGAGCCCCTACGAGCAGTACTTC	CASSPQPGSPYEQYF
TRBD1	TRBV5-1	TRBJ1-1	-	TGCGCCAGCAGCGAGGGGACAGAATGGGGCACTGAAGCTTTCTTT	CASSEGTEWGTEAFF
-	TRBV27	TRBJ1-5	-	TGTGCCAGCAGTTTCTATCCAAATCAGCCCCAGCATTTT	CASSFYPNQPQHF
TRBD2	TRBV7-9	TRBJ2-7	-	TGTGCCAGCAGCTCTGGACTAGCGGAACCCTCCTACGAGCAGTACTTC	CASSSGLAEPSYEQYF
TRBD2	TRBV10-3	TRBJ2-7	-	TGTGCCATCAGTGAGTCGGGGACTAGGTACGAGCAGTACTTC	CAISESGTRYEQYF
TRBD1	TRBV5-1	TRBJ2-7	-	TGCGCCAGCAGCCCGGGGACAGGGCCGAGTGAGCAGTACTTC	CASSPGTGPSEQYF
TRBD1	TRBV18	TRBJ2-7	-	TGTGCCAGCTCACCACGACAGGGCCTGGACGAGCAGTACTTC	CASSPRQGLDEQYF
TRBD1	TRBV5-5	TRBJ2-7	-	TGTGCCAGCATAAGGGGGCCCAGCTACGAGCAGTACTTC	CASIRGPSYEQYF
TRBD1	TRBV4-1	TRBJ2-7	-	TGCGCCAGCAGCCAAGAAAACAGGGGTTACGAGCAGTACTTC	CASSQENRGYEQYF
TRBD2	TRBV28	TRBJ2-3	-	TGTGCCAGCAGTTTGCGGGAGAACACAGATACGCAGTATTTT	CASSLRENTDTQYF
-	TRBV7-8	TRBJ2-5	-	TGTGCCAGCAGCATGAGGGGCCAAGAGACCCAGTACTTC	CASSMRGQETQYF
-	TRBV27	TRBJ2-7	-	TGTGCCACCGGGGGGCCCTCCTACGAGCAGTACTTC	CATGGPSYEQYF
-	TRBV27	TRBJ2-1	-	TGTGCCAGCAGTTTAGGCTCTAGCTCCTACAATGAGCAGTTCTTC	CASSLGSSSYNEQFF
-	TRBV4-1	TRBJ1-1	-	TGCGCCAGCAGCCTCCTCAGTGAGAACACTGAAGCTTTCTTT	CASSLLSENTEAFF
-	TRBV11-1	TRBJ2-3	once	TGTGCCAGCCGAATTAGCAGCACAGATACGCAGTATTTT	CASRISSTDTQYF
TRBD1	TRBV7-6	TRBJ1-2	-	TGTGCCAGCAGCCCGGGACAGGGGGGCGGCTACACCTTC	CASSPGQGGGYTF
-	TRBV13	TRBJ2-1	-	TGTGCCAGCCGCGTGCAGGGGTACCCTCAGGGGCAGTTCTTC	CASRVQGYPQGQFF
-	TRBV6-1	TRBJ2-2	-	TGTGCCAGCAGTGTAAGGAGGACGGGCACCGGGGAGCTGTTTTTT	CASSVRRTGTGELFF
-	TRBV5-5	TRBJ2-3	-	TGTGCCAGCAGCTTGGGGGGCTACGATACGCAGTATTTT	CASSLGGYDTQYF
TRBD1	TRBV27	TRBJ2-1	-	TGTGCCAGCAGTTCGCCCGGGACAGGGTACCATGAGCAGTTCTTC	CASSSPGTGYHEQFF
TRBD1	TRBV11-2	TRBJ2-7	-	TGTGCCAGCACCATTCTACTGGGACAGGGCCACGAGCAGTACTTC	CASTILLGQGHEQYF
-	TRBV13	TRBJ2-7	-	TGTGCCAGCAGCTTACGGGGATCTCACGAGCAGTACTTC	CASSLRGSHEQYF
TRBD1	TRBV5-4	TRBJ2-3	-	TGTGCCAGCAGCTTTCGGGACAGGGGCACAGATACGCAGTATTTT	CASSFRDRGTDTQYF
-	TRBV5-6	TRBJ2-1	-	TGTGCCAGCAGCTTGGGTCAGGGGAGAGACAATGAGCAGTTCTTC	CASSLGQGRDNEQFF
-	TRBV9	TRBJ2-3	-	TGTGCCAGCAGTACACCAGCTCAGGGAAGATATGGGACAGATACGCAGTATTTT	CASSTPAQGRYGTDTQYF
TRBD2	TRBV7-9	TRBJ2-7	-	TGTGCCAGCAGCTTAAGCGAGCGGGAGTCCTACGAGCAGTACTTC	CASSLSERESYEQYF
TRBD2	TRBV7-9	TRBJ2-7	-	TGTGCCAGCAGCCAAACGACTAGCGGCTCCTACGAGCAGTACTTC	CASSQTTSGSYEQYF
TRBD2	TRBV29-1	TRBJ2-7	-	TGCAGCGTTTGGGACTATTACGAGCAGTACTTC	CSVWDYYEQYF
-	TRBV27	TRBJ2-3	-	TGTGCCAGCAGTATGGGACCCCCTCTGGGGGATACGCAGTATTTT	CASSMGPPLGDTQYF
TRBD2	TRBV5-1	TRBJ2-7	-	TGCGCCAGCAGTGTTCCTAGCGGGGCCTACGAGCAGTACTTC	CASSVPSGAYEQYF
-	TRBV13	TRBJ2-1	once	TGTGCCAGCACCATACTCGGGGCTAACTCCTACAATGAGCAGTTCTTC	CASTILGANSYNEQFF
TRBD2	TRBV9	TRBJ2-7	-	TGTGCCAGCAGCGGTAGCGGGAGGGTATACGAGCAGTACTTC	CASSGSGRVYEQYF